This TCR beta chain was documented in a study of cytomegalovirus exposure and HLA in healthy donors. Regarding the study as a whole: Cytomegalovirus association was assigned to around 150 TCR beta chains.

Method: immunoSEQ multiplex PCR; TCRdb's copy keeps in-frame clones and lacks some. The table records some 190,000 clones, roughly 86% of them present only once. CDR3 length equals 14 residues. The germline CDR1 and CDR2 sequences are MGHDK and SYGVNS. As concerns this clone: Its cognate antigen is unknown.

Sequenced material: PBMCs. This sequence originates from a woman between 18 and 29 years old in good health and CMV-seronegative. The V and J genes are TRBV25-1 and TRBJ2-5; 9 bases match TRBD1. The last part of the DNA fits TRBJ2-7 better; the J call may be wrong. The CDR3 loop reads CASSEFRTGDEQYF. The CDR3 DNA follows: TGTGCCAGCAGTGAATTTAGGACAGGGGACGAGCAGTACTTC.